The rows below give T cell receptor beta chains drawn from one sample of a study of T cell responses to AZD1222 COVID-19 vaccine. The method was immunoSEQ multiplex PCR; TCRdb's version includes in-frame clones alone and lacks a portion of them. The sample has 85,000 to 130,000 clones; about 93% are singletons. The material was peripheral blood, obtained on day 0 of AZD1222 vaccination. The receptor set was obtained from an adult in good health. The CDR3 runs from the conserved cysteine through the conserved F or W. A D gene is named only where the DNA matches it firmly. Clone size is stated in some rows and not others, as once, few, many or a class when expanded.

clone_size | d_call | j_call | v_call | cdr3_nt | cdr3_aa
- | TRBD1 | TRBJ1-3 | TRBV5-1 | TGCGCCAGCCGGATAGGGACAGTGACAAACACCATATATTTT | CASRIGTVTNTIYF
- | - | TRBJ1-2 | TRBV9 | TGTGCCAGCAGCGTAGAAGGAGGCCCGGACTATGGCTACACCTTC | CASSVEGGPDYGYTF
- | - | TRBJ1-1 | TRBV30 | TGTGCCTGGGCCGGGGGGAGTGCTTTCTTT | CAWAGGSAFF
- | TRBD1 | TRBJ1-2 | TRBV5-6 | TGTGCCAGCAGAACAAGGGGGCAGGGGGCCTCTCGCTACACCTTC | CASRTRGQGASRYTF
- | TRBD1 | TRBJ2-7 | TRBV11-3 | TGTGCCAGCAGCGCGACAGGGGGTGAGCAGTACTTC | CASSATGGEQYF
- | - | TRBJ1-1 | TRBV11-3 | TGTGCCAGCAGCCGCCGGACAGATCCGGTCACTGAAGCTTTCTTT | CASSRRTDPVTEAFF
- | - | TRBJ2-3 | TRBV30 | TGTGCCTGGAGTGCGCCCAACACAGATACGCAGTATTTT | CAWSAPNTDTQYF
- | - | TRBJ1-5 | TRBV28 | TGTGCCAGCAGTCCCCCCGGGACACTCCGCAATCAGCCCCAGCATTTT | CASSPPGTLRNQPQHF
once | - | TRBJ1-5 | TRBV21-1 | TGTGCCAGCACCAAATTCCGGGACAGGGGGAACATCAGCCCCCAGCATTTT | CASTKFRDRGNISPQHF
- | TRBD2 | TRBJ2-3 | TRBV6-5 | TGTGCCAGCAGTTTACTAGCGGCTAGCACAGATACGCAGTATTTT | CASSLLAASTDTQYF
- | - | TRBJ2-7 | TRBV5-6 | TGTGCCAGCAGTTTTGGGCGTCAAAACTACGAGCAGTACTTC | CASSFGRQNYEQYF
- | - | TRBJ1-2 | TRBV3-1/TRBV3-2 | TGTGCCAGCAGCCAAGTTCCAACCTATGGCTACACCTTC | CASSQVPTYGYTF
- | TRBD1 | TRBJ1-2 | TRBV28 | TGTGCCAGCAGCGTAACAGGGGAGGACTATGGCTACACCTTC | CASSVTGEDYGYTF
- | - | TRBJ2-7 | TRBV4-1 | TGCGCCAGCAGCCAAGAAGTTGCGGGGTTCGAGCAGTACTTC | CASSQEVAGFEQYF
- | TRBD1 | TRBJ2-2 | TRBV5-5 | TGTGCCAGCAGCTCTTCTGGGACAGGGGTCACTGACACCGGGGAGCTGTTTTTT | CASSSSGTGVTDTGELFF
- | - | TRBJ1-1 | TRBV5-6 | TGTGCCAGCAGCTTGGAAGGGTCGCGCACTGAAGCTTTCTTT | CASSLEGSRTEAFF
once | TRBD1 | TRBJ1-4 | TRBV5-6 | TGTGCCAGCAGCTTGAAGGGACAGTGGAATGAAAAACTGTTTTTT | CASSLKGQWNEKLFF
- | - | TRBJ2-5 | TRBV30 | TGTGCCTGGAGTGTACCGCATGGAGCTCTAGACCAAGAGACCCAGTACTTC | CAWSVPHGALDQETQYF
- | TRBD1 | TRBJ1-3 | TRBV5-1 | TGCGCCAGCAGCTTGGCCCCGGTCCGGGACAGGGGGCTGAGCTCTGGAAACACCATATATTTT | CASSLAPVRDRGLSSGNTIYF